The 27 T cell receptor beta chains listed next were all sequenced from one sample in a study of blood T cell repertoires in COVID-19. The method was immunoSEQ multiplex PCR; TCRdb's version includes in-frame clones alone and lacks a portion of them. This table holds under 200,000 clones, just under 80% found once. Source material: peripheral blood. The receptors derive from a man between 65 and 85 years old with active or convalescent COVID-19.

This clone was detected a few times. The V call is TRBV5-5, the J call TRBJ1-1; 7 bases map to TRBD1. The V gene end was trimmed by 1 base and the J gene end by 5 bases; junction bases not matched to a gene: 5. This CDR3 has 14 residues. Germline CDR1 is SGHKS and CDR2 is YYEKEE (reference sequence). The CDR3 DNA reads TGTGCCAGCAGCTTGCAGGGGACAGAGACTGAAGCTTTCTTT. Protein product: CASSLQGTETEAFF.

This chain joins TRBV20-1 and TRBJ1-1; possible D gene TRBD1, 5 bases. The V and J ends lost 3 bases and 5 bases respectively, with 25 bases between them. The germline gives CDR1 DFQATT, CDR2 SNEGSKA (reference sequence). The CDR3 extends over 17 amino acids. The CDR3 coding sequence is TGCAGTGCTAGTCTCCCTAAGTTTGGGGTCCGGGGGACTGAAGCTTTCTTT. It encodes CSASLPKFGVRGTEAFF.

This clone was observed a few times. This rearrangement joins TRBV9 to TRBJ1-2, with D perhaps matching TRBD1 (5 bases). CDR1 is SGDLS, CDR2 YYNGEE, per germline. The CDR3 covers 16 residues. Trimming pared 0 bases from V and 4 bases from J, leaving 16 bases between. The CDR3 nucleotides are TGTGCCAGCAGCGTAGCAGGGTCAGGATTGTCCTATGGCTACACCTTC. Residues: CASSVAGSGLSYGYTF.

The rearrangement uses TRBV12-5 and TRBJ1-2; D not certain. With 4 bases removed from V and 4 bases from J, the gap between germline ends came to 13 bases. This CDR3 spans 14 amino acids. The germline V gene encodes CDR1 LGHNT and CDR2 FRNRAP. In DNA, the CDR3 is TGTGCTAGTGGTTCGCGGGAGGGAACCTATGGCTACACCTTC. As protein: CASGSREGTYGYTF.

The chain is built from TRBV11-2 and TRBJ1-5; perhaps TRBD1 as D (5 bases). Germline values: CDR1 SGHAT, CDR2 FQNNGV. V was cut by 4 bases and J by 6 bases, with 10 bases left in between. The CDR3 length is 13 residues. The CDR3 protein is CASSSQGGQPQHF. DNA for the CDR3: TGTGCCAGCAGCTCGCAGGGAGGTCAGCCCCAGCATTTT.

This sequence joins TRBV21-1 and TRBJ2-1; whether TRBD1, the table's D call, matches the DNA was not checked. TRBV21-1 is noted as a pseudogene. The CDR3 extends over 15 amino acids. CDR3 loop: CASSGRDRGSNEQFF. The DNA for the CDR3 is TGTGCCAGCAGCGGCCGGGACAGGGGATCGAATGAGCAGTTCTTC.

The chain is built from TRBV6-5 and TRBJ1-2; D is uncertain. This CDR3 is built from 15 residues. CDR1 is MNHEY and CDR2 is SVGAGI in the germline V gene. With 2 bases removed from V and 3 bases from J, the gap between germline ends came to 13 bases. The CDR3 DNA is TGTGCCAGCAGTTACGGATCGCCGGCGGACTATGGCTACACCTTC. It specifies CASSYGSPADYGYTF.

The CDR3 nucleotides are TGTGCCAGCAGCTTGTTAGGGACTAGACTTGGCTCCTACAATGAGCAGTTCTTC. Encoded protein: CASSLLGTRLGSYNEQFF. This chain joins TRBV5-5 and TRBJ2-1; 8 positions match TRBD2. J lost 0 bases, V lost 1 base, and 9 bases had no gene match. The germline gives CDR1 SGHKS, CDR2 YYEKEE (reference sequence). The CDR3 has 18 amino acids.

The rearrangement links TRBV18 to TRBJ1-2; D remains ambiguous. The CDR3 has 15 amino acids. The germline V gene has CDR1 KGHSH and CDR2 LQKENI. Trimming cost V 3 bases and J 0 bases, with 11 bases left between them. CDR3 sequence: CASSPSGGANYGYTF. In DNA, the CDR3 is TGTGCCAGCTCACCCAGTGGCGGCGCTAACTATGGCTACACCTTC. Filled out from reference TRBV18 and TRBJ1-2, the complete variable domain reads NAGVMQNPRHLVRRRGQEARLRCSPMKGHSHVYWYRQLPEEGLKFMVYLQKENIIDESGMPKERFSAEFPKEGPSILRIQQVVRGDSAAYFCASSPSGGANYGYTFGSGTRLTVV.

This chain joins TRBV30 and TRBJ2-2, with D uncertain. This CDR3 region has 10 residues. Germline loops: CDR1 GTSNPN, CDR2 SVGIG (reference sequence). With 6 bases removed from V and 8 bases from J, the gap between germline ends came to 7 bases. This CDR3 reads CACLGGELFF. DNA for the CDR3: TGTGCCTGCCTCGGGGGGGAGCTGTTTTTT.

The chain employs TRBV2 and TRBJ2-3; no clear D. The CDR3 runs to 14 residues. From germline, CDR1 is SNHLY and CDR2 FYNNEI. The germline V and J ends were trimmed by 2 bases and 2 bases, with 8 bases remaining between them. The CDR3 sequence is CASSELQITDTQYF. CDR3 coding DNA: TGTGCCAGCAGTGAACTCCAGATCACAGATACGCAGTATTTT.

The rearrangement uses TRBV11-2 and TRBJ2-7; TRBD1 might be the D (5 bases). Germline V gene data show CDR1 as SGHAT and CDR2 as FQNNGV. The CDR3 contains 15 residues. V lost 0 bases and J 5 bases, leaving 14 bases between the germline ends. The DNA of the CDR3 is TGTGCCAGCAGCTTAGATACAAGGGCAGGGAACGAGCAGTACTTC. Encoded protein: CASSLDTRAGNEQYF.

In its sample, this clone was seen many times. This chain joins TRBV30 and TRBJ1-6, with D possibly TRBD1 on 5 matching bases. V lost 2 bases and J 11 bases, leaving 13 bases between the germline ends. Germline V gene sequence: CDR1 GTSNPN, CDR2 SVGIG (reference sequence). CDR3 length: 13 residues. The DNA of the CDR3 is TGTGCCTGGAGTAGGGAGGGGACTACACCCCTCCACTTT. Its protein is CAWSREGTTPLHF.

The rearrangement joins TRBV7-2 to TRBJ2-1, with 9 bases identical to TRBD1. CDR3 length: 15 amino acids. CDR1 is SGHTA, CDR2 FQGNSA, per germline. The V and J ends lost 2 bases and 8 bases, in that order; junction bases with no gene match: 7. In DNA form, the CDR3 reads TGTGCCAGCAGCTTATATGGGACAGGGTCGTATGAGCAGTTCTTC. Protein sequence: CASSLYGTGSYEQFF.

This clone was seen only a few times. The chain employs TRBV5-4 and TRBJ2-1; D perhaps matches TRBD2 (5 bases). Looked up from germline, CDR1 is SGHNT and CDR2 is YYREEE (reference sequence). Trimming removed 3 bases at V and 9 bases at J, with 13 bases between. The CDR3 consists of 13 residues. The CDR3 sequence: CASSSGVLGEQFF. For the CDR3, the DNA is TGTGCCAGCAGCTCCGGGGTTCTGGGTGAGCAGTTCTTC.

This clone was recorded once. CDR3 sequence: CASSSGTSLGEQFF. The CDR3 DNA reads as TGTGCCAGCAGTTCCGGGACTAGCTTAGGTGAGCAGTTCTTC. V is TRBV6-2 or TRBV6-3 and J is TRBJ2-1, with 9 bases aligning to TRBD2. Germline V gene lookup returns CDR1 MNHEY and CDR2 SVGEGT. V trimming: 4 bases; J trimming: 9 bases; junction bases outside the gene matches: 7. The CDR3 runs 14 residues.

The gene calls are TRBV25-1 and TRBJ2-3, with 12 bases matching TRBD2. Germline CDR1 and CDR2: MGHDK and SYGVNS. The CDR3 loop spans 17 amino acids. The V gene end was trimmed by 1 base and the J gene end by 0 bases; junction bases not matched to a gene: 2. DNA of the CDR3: TGTGCCAGCAGTGAATTGGGGACTAGCGGGAGCACAGATACGCAGTATTTT. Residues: CASSELGTSGSTDTQYF.

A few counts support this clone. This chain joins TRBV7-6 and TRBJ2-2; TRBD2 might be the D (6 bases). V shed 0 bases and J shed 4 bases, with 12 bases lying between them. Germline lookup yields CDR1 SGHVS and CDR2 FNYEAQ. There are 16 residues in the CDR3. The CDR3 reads CASSLAGPGGTGELFF. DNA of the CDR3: TGTGCCAGCAGCTTAGCGGGGCCCGGGGGCACCGGGGAGCTGTTTTTT.

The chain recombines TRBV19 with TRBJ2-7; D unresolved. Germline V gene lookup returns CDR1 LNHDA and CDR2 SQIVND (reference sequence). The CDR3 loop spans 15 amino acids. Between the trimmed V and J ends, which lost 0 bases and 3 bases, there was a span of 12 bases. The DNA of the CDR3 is TGTGCCAGTAGTATAGATTCGGCGGAGAACTACGAGCAGTACTTC. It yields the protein CASSIDSAENYEQYF.

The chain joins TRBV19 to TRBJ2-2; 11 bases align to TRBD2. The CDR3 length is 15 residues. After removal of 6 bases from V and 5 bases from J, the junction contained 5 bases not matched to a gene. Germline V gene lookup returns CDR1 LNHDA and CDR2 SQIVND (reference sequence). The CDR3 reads CASRQRLAGTGELFF. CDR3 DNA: TGTGCCAGTAGACAAAGACTAGCGGGGACCGGGGAGCTGTTTTTT.

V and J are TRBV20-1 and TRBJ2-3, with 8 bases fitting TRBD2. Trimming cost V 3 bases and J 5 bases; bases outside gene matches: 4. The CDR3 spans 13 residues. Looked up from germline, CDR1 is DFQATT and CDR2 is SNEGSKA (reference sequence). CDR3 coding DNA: TGCAGTGCTAGTGACGGGGGGGAAGATACGCAGTATTTT. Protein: CSASDGGEDTQYF.

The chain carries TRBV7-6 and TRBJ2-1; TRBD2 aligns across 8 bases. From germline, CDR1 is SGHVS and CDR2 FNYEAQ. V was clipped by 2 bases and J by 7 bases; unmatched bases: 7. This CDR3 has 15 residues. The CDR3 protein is CASSLTGGRSNEQFF. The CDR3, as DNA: TGTGCCAGCAGCTTAACGGGCGGGAGGTCTAATGAGCAGTTCTTC.

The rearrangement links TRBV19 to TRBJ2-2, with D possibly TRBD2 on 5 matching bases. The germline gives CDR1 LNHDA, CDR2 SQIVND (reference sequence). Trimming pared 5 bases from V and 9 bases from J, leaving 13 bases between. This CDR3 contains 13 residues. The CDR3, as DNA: TGTGCCAGTAGTCCGGAAGCTAGCAGGGAGCTGTTTTTT. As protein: CASSPEASRELFF.

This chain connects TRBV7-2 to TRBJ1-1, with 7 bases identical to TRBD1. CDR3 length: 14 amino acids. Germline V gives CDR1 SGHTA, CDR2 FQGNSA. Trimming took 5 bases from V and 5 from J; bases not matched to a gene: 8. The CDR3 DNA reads TGTGCCAGCAGCCTCCGACAGGGCGGTACTGAAGCTTTCTTT. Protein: CASSLRQGGTEAFF.

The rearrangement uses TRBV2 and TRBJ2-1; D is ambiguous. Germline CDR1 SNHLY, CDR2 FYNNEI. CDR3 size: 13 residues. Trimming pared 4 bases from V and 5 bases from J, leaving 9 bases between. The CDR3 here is CASSAERNNEQFF. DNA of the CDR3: TGTGCCAGCAGTGCTGAGAGAAACAATGAGCAGTTCTTC.

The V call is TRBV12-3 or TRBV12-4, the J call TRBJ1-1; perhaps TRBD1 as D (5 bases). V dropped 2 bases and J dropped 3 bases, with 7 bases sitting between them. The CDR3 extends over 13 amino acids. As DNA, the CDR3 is TGTGCCAGCAGTTTAACACAGGACACTGAAGCTTTCTTT. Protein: CASSLTQDTEAFF.

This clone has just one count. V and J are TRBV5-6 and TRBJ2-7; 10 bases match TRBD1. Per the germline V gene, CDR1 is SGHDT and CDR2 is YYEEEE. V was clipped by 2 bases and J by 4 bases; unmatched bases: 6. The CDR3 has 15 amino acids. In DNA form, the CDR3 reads TGTGCCAGCAGCTTTTACGGGACAGGGGCGTACGAGCAGTACTTC. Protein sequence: CASSFYGTGAYEQYF.